The entry below describes one TCR beta chain. The sample comes from a study of Graves' ophthalmopathy and Graves' hyperthyroidism. The study amplified TCR beta CDR3 regions using RNA transcripts. RT-PCR was first run with HTBI primers, then multiplex PCR in a second round. In TCRdb, the multiplex PCR reads were re-called with MiXCR into one record per CDR3 protein. Of about 1.2 million distinct CDR3 sequences in the sample, approximately 35% were seen once. Germline CDR1 and CDR2: SNHLY and FYNNEI. The V end was cut by 4 bases, the J end by 10 bases, with 17 bases between. There are 15 residues in the CDR3.

The source of this sequence is an adult man with Graves' hyperthyroidism. The chain recombines TRBV2 with TRBJ1-6, with D tentatively TRBD1 (6 bases). The sample consisted of peripheral blood or thyroid tissue (not recorded which). In DNA form, the CDR3 reads TGTGCCAGCAGTGGGCAGGGGTCTAGAGGGTCACCCCTCCACTTT. It encodes CASSGQGSRGSPLHF.